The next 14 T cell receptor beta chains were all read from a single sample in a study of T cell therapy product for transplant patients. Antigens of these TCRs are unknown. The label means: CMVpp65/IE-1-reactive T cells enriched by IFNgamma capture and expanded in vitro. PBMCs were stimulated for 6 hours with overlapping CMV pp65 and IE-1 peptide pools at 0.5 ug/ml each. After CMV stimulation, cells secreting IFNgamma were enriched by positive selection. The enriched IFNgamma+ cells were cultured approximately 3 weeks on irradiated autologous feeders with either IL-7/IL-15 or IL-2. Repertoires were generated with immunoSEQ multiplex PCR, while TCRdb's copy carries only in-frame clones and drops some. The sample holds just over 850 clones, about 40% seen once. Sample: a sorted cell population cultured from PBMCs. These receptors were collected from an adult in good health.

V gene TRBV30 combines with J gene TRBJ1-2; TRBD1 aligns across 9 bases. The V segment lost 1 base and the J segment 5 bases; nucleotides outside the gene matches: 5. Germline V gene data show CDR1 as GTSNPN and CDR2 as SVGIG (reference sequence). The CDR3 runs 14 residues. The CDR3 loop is CAWSDRGLGYGYTF. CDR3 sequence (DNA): TGTGCCTGGAGTGACAGGGGGCTGGGGTATGGCTACACCTTC.

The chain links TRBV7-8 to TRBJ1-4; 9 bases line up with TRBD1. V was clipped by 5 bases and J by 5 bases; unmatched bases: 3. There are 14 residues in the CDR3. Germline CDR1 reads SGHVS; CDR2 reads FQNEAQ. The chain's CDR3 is CASSMGQGNEKLFF. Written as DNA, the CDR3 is TGTGCCAGCAGCATGGGACAGGGAAATGAAAAACTGTTTTTT.

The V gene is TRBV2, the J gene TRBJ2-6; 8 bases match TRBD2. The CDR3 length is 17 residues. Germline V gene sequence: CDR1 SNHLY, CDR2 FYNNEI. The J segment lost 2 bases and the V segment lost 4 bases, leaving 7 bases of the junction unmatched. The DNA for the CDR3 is TGTGCCAGCAGTGTTTCGGGGGGGCAGGCTGGGGCCAACGTCCTGACTTTC. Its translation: CASSVSGGQAGANVLTF.

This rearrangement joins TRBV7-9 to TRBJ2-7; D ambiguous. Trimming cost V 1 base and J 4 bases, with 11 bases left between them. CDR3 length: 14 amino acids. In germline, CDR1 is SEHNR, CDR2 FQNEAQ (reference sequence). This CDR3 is CASSLGGSLYEQYF. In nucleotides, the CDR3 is TGTGCCAGCAGCTTAGGCGGATCGTTATACGAGCAGTACTTC.

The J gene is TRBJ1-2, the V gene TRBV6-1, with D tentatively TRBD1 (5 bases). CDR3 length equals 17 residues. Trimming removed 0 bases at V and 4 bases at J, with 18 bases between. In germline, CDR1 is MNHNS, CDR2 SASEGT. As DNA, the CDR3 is TGTGCCAGCAGTGAAGCGGAATGGCAGGGAGTCGTCTATGGCTACACCTTC. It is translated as CASSEAEWQGVVYGYTF.

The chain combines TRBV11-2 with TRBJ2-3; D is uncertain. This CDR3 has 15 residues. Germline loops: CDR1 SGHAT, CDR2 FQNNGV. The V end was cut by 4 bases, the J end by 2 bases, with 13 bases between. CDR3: CASSSQTLHTDTQYF. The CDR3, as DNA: TGTGCCAGCAGCTCCCAGACTCTCCACACAGATACGCAGTATTTT.

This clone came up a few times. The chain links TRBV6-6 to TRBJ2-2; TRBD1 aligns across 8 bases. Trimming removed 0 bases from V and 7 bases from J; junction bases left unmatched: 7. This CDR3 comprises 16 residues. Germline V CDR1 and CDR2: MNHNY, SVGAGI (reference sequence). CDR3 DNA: TGTGCCAGCAGTTACTCGATCCAGGGGGCAGACGGGGAGCTGTTTTTT. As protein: CASSYSIQGADGELFF.

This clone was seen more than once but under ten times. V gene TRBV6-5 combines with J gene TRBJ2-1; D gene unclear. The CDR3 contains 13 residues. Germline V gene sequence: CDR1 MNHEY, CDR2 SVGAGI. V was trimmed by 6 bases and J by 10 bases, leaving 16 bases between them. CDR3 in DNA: TGTGCCAGCAGCGGACGCCCTTCTCCCGAGCAGTTCTTC. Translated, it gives CASSGRPSPEQFF.

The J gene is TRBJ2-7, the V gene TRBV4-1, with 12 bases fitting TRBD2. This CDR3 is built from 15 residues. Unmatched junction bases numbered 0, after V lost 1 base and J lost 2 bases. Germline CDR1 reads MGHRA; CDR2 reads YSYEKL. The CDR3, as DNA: TGCGCCAGCAGCCAAGGACTAGCGGGGGCCTACGAGCAGTACTTC. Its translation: CASSQGLAGAYEQYF.

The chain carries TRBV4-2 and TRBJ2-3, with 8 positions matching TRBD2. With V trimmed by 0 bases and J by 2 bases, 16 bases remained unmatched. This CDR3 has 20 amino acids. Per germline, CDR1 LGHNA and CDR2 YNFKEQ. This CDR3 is CASSQEARVRAGAPTDTQYF. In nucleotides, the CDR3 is TGTGCCAGCAGCCAAGAGGCGCGAGTTAGAGCGGGGGCCCCCACAGATACGCAGTATTTT.

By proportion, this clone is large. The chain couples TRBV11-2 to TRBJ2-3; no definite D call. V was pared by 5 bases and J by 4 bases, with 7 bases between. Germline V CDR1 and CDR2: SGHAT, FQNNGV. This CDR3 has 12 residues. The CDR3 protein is CASSPTPDTQYF. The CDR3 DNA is TGTGCCAGCAGCCCGACCCCAGATACGCAGTATTTT.

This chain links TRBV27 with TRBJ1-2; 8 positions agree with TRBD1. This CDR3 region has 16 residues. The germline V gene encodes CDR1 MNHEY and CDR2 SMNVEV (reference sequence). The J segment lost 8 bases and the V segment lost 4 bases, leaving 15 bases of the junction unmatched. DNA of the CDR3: TGTGCCAGCAGTTACGTAACCGGGACAGGAACCTACGGCTACACCTTC. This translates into CASSYVTGTGTYGYTF.

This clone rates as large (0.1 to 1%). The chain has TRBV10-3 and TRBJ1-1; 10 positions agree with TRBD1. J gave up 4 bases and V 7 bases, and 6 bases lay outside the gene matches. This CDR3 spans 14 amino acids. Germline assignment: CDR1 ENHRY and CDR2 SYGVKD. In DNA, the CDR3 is TGTGCCATCATGAAGGGACAGGGGCCCACTGAAGCTTTCTTT. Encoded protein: CAIMKGQGPTEAFF.

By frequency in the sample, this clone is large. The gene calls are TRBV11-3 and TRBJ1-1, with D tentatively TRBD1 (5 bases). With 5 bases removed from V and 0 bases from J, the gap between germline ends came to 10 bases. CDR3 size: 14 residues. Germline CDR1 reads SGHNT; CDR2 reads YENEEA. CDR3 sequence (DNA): TGTGCCAGCAGCCGGGGGTTCATGAACACTGAAGCTTTCTTT. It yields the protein CASSRGFMNTEAFF.